The rows below give T cell receptor beta chains drawn from one sample of a study of regulatory T cells in long-lasting Graves disease. TCRdb fed the multiplex PCR reads into MiXCR, producing one record per CDR3 protein. This table holds roughly 260,000 distinct CDR3 sequences, approximately 20% found once. This sample was shared with a second study, whose subject was T cells in Graves' hyperthyroidism and ophthalmopathy.

This sample comprised peripheral blood mononuclear cells (PBMCs), obtained at new diagnosis, from a patient treated with antithyroid drugs. The receptors were sampled from a young woman with Graves disease. Both conserved end residues are part of each CDR3. The order of the fields is CDR3 length, V gene, CDR3 protein.

length: 13; V: TRBV27; CDR3: CASSSLPRETQYF
length: 13; V: TRBV29-1; CDR3: CSVSTGFADTQYF
length: 13; V: TRBV4-1; CDR3: CASSPGPDQPQHF
length: 13; V: TRBV6-1; CDR3: CASRYRTGYGYTF
length: 14; V: TRBV20-1; CDR3: CSARREGGGAEAFF
length: 11; V: TRBV5-6; CDR3: CASGLQETQYF
length: 13; V: TRBV19; CDR3: CATKRESSYEQYF
length: 13; V: TRBV12-3/TRBV12-4; CDR3: CASTYDRVSPLHF
length: 15; V: TRBV5-4; CDR3: CASSGEVSDYNEQFF
length: 13; V: TRBV19; CDR3: CASTAKGGTEAFF
length: 15; V: TRBV20-1; CDR3: CSARETGVLNTEAFF
length: 14; V: TRBV9; CDR3: CASSPHTENTEAFF
length: 16; V: TRBV9; CDR3: CASSPQPGLEFNEQFF
length: 14; V: TRBV9; CDR3: CASGVGGLANEQFF
length: 13; V: TRBV18; CDR3: CASSLGTGRGAFF
length: 17; V: TRBV13; CDR3: CASSSARRTLSTDTQYF
length: 14; V: TRBV6-1; CDR3: CASRRTGGGYGYTF
length: 16; V: TRBV20-1; CDR3: CSATRLAGDHTDTQYF
length: 13; V: TRBV7-9; CDR3: CASRNRGPYEQYF
length: 16; V: TRBV6-1; CDR3: CASTTVGGRRSGELFF
length: 13; V: TRBV19; CDR3: CASSIASDQPQHF
length: 15; V: TRBV6-5; CDR3: CASSYGDRPGNTIYF
length: 15; V: TRBV6-1; CDR3: CASTALLAGVDTQYF
length: 16; V: TRBV5-1; CDR3: CASSLAGTPSGTEAFF
length: 15; V: TRBV20-1; CDR3: CSARTGFRDNSPLHF
length: 15; V: TRBV19; CDR3: CASSTYRDPTDTQYF
length: 13; V: TRBV12-3/TRBV12-4; CDR3: CASSPPTLYGYTF
length: 14; V: TRBV2; CDR3: CASSPRVAPGELFF
length: 16; V: TRBV6-1; CDR3: CASSEWATLSNQPQHF
length: 14; V: TRBV5-1; CDR3: CASSGQVSSYEQYF
length: 14; V: TRBV3-1; CDR3: CASSQATSTGELFF
length: 15; V: TRBV12-3/TRBV12-4; CDR3: CASSKGQGNTDTQYF
length: 14; V: TRBV19; CDR3: CASSIGGVTYEQYF
length: 14; V: TRBV10-3; CDR3: CAISVTSGSYEQYF
length: 15; V: TRBV20-1; CDR3: CSAREGQGSNSPLHF
length: 13; V: TRBV27; CDR3: CASKDSGRYEQYF
length: 14; V: TRBV12-3/TRBV12-4; CDR3: CASTLGGQPYEQYF
length: 14; V: TRBV20-1; CDR3: CSASRTGGRTEAFF
length: 14; V: TRBV11-1; CDR3: CASSRRALNTEAFF
length: 14; V: TRBV7-2; CDR3: CASSLYGGGTEAFF
length: 13; V: TRBV19; CDR3: CASRGHRGTEAFF
length: 13; V: TRBV20-1; CDR3: CSASGTRQETQYF
length: 13; V: TRBV27; CDR3: CASSRDREDTQYF
length: 10; V: TRBV25-1; CDR3: CASSGQEAFF
length: 13; V: TRBV5-1; CDR3: CASSRTGTETQYF
length: 15; V: TRBV6-2/TRBV6-3; CDR3: CASSGVRGGLNTQYF
length: 16; V: TRBV14; CDR3: CASSQDRGQGSYEQYF
length: 14; V: TRBV3-1; CDR3: CASSQDRVLTEAFF
length: 15; V: TRBV9; CDR3: CASSGTGTNPYEQYF
length: 17; V: TRBV2; CDR3: CASSEAGTGGWTDTQYF
length: 12; V: TRBV2; CDR3: CASSWLNTEAFF
length: 13; V: TRBV18; CDR3: CASSPDGQGFYTF
length: 15; V: TRBV20-1; CDR3: CSARTPLGGPTEAFF
length: 16; V: TRBV7-3; CDR3: CASSFSSGVGTDTQYF
length: 15; V: TRBV9; CDR3: CASSVEGTGGRGYTF
length: 13; V: TRBV12-5; CDR3: CASGPTPSQPQHF